This T cell receptor (beta chain) was found in a study of OX40 agonist ivuxolimab in advanced cancers. About this clone: The antigen remains undetermined.

Generated by immunoSEQ multiplex PCR, the TCRdb table keeps only in-frame clones and is missing some. The table has 45,000 to 60,000 clones, almost 90% seen once. Trimming took 5 bases from V and 5 from J, leaving 16 bases between them. CDR3 length: 15 residues. Per the germline V gene, CDR1 is SGHRS and CDR2 is YFSETQ. Findings and caveats of the study: On average, CD8+ T cells showed a greater number of expanded clones than CD4+. Circulating CD4+ and CD8+ T cells showed clonal expansion by week 6 at 0.1 to 3.0 mg/kg.

Sampled blood was obtained at baseline, cycle 4 day 1, and cycle 7 day 1. The chain couples TRBV5-1 to TRBJ2-2; D is perhaps TRBD1 or TRBD2 (5 bases each). Specimen: CD4+ or CD8+ T cells sorted from blood, collected in a trial of the OX40 agonist ivuxolimab. This receptor was taken from an adult with an advanced solid tumor such as melanoma, head and neck, liver or kidney cancer. CDR3 in amino acids: CASRAGTEWTGELFF. In nucleotides, the CDR3 is TGCGCCAGCAGGGCCGGGACGGAGTGGACCGGGGAGCTGTTTTTT.